The 18 T cell receptor beta chains in this list originate from one sample, sequenced in a study of blood T cell repertoires in COVID-19. Clones were read by immunoSEQ multiplex PCR, and TCRdb kept only the in-frame ones, dropping some. The table shows roughly 120,000 clones, with roughly 87% occurring only once. The sequencing sample was made of peripheral blood. The receptors here all came from a man of 80 years or more with acute or convalescent COVID-19.

This chain connects TRBV6-1 to TRBJ2-3; tentatively, D is TRBD1 (5 bases). Trimming removed 0 bases at V and 2 bases at J, with 9 bases between. This CDR3 region has 15 residues. Germline V CDR1 and CDR2: MNHNS, SASEGT. CDR3 loop: CASSEARGNTDTQYF. The CDR3 DNA follows: TGTGCCAGCAGTGAAGCTAGGGGTAACACAGATACGCAGTATTTT.

This clone is a singleton in its sample. CDR3 residues: CASSPEGSYNQPQHF. In DNA form, the CDR3 reads TGTGCCAGCTCACCAGAGGGCTCCTACAATCAGCCCCAGCATTTT. This sequence joins TRBV18 and TRBJ1-5; D is undetermined. Trimming removed 2 bases from V and 3 bases from J, with 11 bases in between. The CDR3 contains 15 residues. The germline V gene encodes CDR1 KGHSH and CDR2 LQKENI.

This clone was seen a single time. Other DNA variants within this sample encode the same CDR3. V usage is TRBV7-3 and J usage is TRBJ2-7; 10 bases fit TRBD2. The CDR3 consists of 14 residues. Germline assignment: CDR1 SGHTA and CDR2 FQGTGA. V was pared by 5 bases and J by 0 bases, with 1 base of the junction left unmatched. CDR3 sequence: CASSPSGSSYEQYF. The CDR3 DNA sequence: TGTGCCAGCAGCCCTAGCGGGAGCTCCTACGAGCAGTACTTC.

This clone is a singleton in its sample. The chain is built from TRBV28 and TRBJ2-7, with unresolved D. V dropped 3 bases and J dropped 3 bases, with 9 bases sitting between them. Germline-derived CDR1 and CDR2 are MDHEN and SYDVKM. The CDR3 length is 13 residues. In DNA, the CDR3 is TGTGCCAGCAGTTTCGCGGCTAGCTACGAGCAGTACTTC. Translation: CASSFAASYEQYF.

This sequence joins TRBV24-1 and TRBJ2-3; D gene unclear. Germline V gene data show CDR1 as KGHDR and CDR2 as SFDVKD. The V end lost 7 bases, the J end lost 2 bases, and 12 bases lay between the germline ends. There are 14 residues in the CDR3. The CDR3 here is CATRRRSSTDTQYF. The CDR3 nucleotides are TGTGCCACCAGGCGGCGGTCGTCCACAGATACGCAGTATTTT.

The V and J genes are TRBV7-2 and TRBJ1-6; TRBD1 matches at 7 bases. V lost 7 bases to trimming and J lost 6 bases; unmatched junction nucleotides: 6. The germline CDR1 and CDR2 sequences are SGHTA and FQGNSA. CDR3 size: 14 residues. CDR3 sequence (DNA): TGTGCCAGCATCCGGGGACAGAGTAATTCACCCCTCCACTTT. It translates to CASIRGQSNSPLHF.

The rearrangement uses TRBV5-5 and TRBJ2-1; weak D call: TRBD2 (5 bases). Germline CDR1 is SGHKS and CDR2 is YYEKEE (reference sequence). The CDR3 totals 15 residues. The V end lost 4 bases, the J end lost 0 bases, and 11 bases lay between the germline ends. As DNA, the CDR3 is TGTGCCAGCAGCAGAGGGAGCGGCTCCTACAATGAGCAGTTCTTC. It yields the protein CASSRGSGSYNEQFF.

In its sample, this clone was seen once. The chain links TRBV2 to TRBJ1-2, with 9 bases lining up with TRBD1. V dropped 4 bases and J dropped 1; count of bases not matched to a gene: 4. From germline, CDR1 is SNHLY and CDR2 FYNNEI. This CDR3 region has 15 residues. CDR3 nucleotides: TGTGCCAGCAGTGTGGGACAGGGAGGTAACTATGGCTACACCTTC. This encodes CASSVGQGGNYGYTF.

The chain couples TRBV7-9 to TRBJ1-2, with 7 bases matching TRBD1. The V segment lost 2 bases and the J segment 5 bases; nucleotides outside the gene matches: 2. Germline V lookup: CDR1 SEHNR, CDR2 FQNEAQ (reference sequence). This CDR3 has 13 residues. CDR3 residues: CASSLRQGYGYTF. The CDR3 region has the DNA TGTGCCAGCAGCTTAAGACAGGGTTATGGCTACACCTTC.

This chain connects TRBV3-1 (or the pseudogene TRBV3-2) to TRBJ2-3; tentative D call: TRBD2 (5 bases). The CDR3 spans 16 residues. Germline CDR1 is LGHDT and CDR2 is YNNKEL (reference sequence). Trimming removed 1 base at V and 3 bases at J, with 14 bases between. The CDR3 DNA follows: TGTGCCAGCAGCCAAGGGACTCCCCGGCCGACAGATACGCAGTATTTT. It is translated as CASSQGTPRPTDTQYF.

Concerning this clone: Other DNA sequences of this sample code for an identical CDR3. The CDR3 protein is CASSLETGGYGYTF. CDR3 bases: TGTGCCAGCAGCTTAGAAACAGGGGGCTATGGCTACACCTTC. The chain carries TRBV7-2 and TRBJ1-2; 8 bases fit TRBD1. After removal of 1 base from V and 4 bases from J, the junction contained 2 bases not matched to a gene. Looked up from germline, CDR1 is SGHTA and CDR2 is FQGNSA. The CDR3 is 14 residues long. The complete variable domain, with remaining parts taken from reference TRBV7-2 and TRBJ1-2, reads GAGVSQSPSNKVTEKGKDVELRCDPISGHTALYWYRQSLGQGLEFLIYFQGNSAPDKSGLPSDRFSAERTGGSVSTLTIQRTQQEDSAVYLCASSLETGGYGYTFGSGTRLTVV.

The chain employs TRBV3-1 (or the pseudogene TRBV3-2) and TRBJ2-1; D gene unclear. Trimming pared 1 base from V and 2 bases from J, leaving 9 bases between. Looked up from germline, CDR1 is LGHDT and CDR2 is YNNKEL (reference sequence). This CDR3 comprises 15 residues. The CDR3 nucleotides are TGTGCCAGCAGCCAAGTCTTCTCCGCCTACAATGAGCAGTTCTTC. The encoded protein is CASSQVFSAYNEQFF.

The rearrangement uses TRBV9 and TRBJ1-2; a possible D gene is TRBD1 (5 bases). V lost 0 bases and J 5 bases, leaving 11 bases between the germline ends. This CDR3 is 14 amino acids long. Germline V gene data show CDR1 as SGDLS and CDR2 as YYNGEE. DNA of the CDR3: TGTGCCAGCAGCGTAGAGGTTCAGGGATATGGCTACACCTTC. Its translation is CASSVEVQGYGYTF.

The V gene is TRBV3-1 (or the pseudogene TRBV3-2), the J gene TRBJ2-7; tentative D call: TRBD2 (6 bases). Germline V gene lookup returns CDR1 LGHDT and CDR2 YNNKEL (reference sequence). The ends were cut back, 6 bases at V and 0 bases at J, with 15 bases in the middle. The CDR3 is 15 amino acids. CDR3 sequence reads: CASSSARGGSYEQYF. The CDR3 DNA follows: TGTGCCAGCAGTTCAGCAAGGGGAGGCTCCTACGAGCAGTACTTC.

This chain connects TRBV6-2 or TRBV6-3 to TRBJ1-1, with D maybe TRBD1 (6 bases). CDR3 length: 17 amino acids. Trimming shortened V by 2 bases and J by 3 bases, and 19 bases separated the two germline ends. Germline V CDR1 and CDR2: MNHEY, SVGEGT. The CDR3 bases are TGTGCCAGCAGTTACGACAGGAGGACAGCGACCCACACTGAAGCTTTCTTT. Protein product: CASSYDRRTATHTEAFF.

The J gene is TRBJ1-2, the V gene TRBV24-1; 9 bases are a match to TRBD1. The germline V gene has CDR1 KGHDR and CDR2 SFDVKD. This CDR3 is built from 14 residues. With V trimmed by 2 bases and J by 8 bases, 5 bases remained unmatched. CDR3 nucleotide sequence: TGTGCCACCAGTGATTCACTCACAGGGGGCGGCTACACCTTC. Protein sequence: CATSDSLTGGGYTF.

This rearrangement joins TRBV11-2 to TRBJ1-2, with TRBD1 as a possible D gene (6 bases). This CDR3 is 15 amino acids long. Germline V gene sequence: CDR1 SGHAT, CDR2 FQNNGV. Deletions cut 3 bases from V and 4 bases from J, with 15 bases between. For the CDR3, the DNA is TGTGCCAGCAGCTTGGACAGAACTTTTGGCTATGGCTACACCTTC. It translates to CASSLDRTFGYGYTF.

The genes are TRBV7-2 and TRBJ2-7; TRBD2 matches at 11 bases. Looked up from germline, CDR1 is SGHTA and CDR2 is FQGNSA. The CDR3 is made up of 14 amino acids. Trimming at V came to 5 bases and at J to 4 bases, leaving 4 bases not matched to a gene. The CDR3 region has the DNA TGTGCCAGCAGCCTGACTAGCGGGAAATACGAGCAGTACTTC. This gives the protein CASSLTSGKYEQYF.